Each of the 7 T cell receptor beta chains below was sequenced from the same sample in a study of T cells after yellow fever vaccination (dated 2019 in TCRdb). What this sample's treatment or condition label stands for: live attenuated yellow fever vaccine strain. The protocol used for the library was 5' RACE. TCRdb lists the instrument as Illumina HiSeq 2500. The public sequencing data were trimmed at Q25 with fastp and processed into clonotypes with MiXCR by TCRdb, which kept only in-frame beta chains. Identical CDR3 protein sequences are pooled into one entry, listed with their most common genes and DNA. The sample table holds under 400,000 distinct CDR3 sequences, of which approximately 10% were seen once. The ten biggest clones cover less than 20% of the sample. Source: PBMCs, taken on the day of the first yellow fever vaccination. Receptors originate from a man in his late teens or twenties who received the YFV17D yellow fever vaccine.

The sample holds many counts of this clonotype. This chain uses TRBV7-8 with TRBJ1-1; possibly TRBD1 for D (5 bases). The V end was cut by 2 bases, the J end by 5 bases, with 24 bases between. Germline loops: CDR1 SGHVS, CDR2 FQNEAQ. The CDR3 contains 18 residues. The CDR3 sequence is CASSLMANQGRSGTEAFF. CDR3 DNA: TGTGCCAGCAGCTTAATGGCAAACCAGGGAAGGTCTGGAACTGAAGCTTTCTTT.

This clonotype was detected only a few times. The genes are TRBV7-2 and TRBJ1-2; 8 nucleotides match TRBD1. This CDR3 has 14 amino acids. Germline CDR1 SGHTA, CDR2 FQGNSA. With V trimmed by 3 bases and J by 5 bases, 5 bases remained unmatched. The CDR3 reads CASSFQGAGYGYTF. Written as DNA, the CDR3 is TGTGCCAGCAGCTTCCAGGGGGCAGGGTATGGCTACACCTTC.

This clonotype was counted many times. The rearrangement links TRBV27 to TRBJ2-2; TRBD2 matches at 7 bases. V shed 10 bases, J shed 1 base, and the junction held 9 bases outside the gene matches. The CDR3 spans 15 residues. Germline assignment: CDR1 MNHEY and CDR2 SMNVEV (reference sequence). Here the CDR3 DNA reads TGTGCCACGGGACTATGGCAGTTGAACACCGGGGAGCTGTTTTTT. This gives the protein CATGLWQLNTGELFF.

In this sample, this clonotype turned up a few times. The chain employs TRBV5-1 and TRBJ1-4; D remains unclear. Between the trimmed V and J ends, which lost 3 bases and 7 bases, there was a span of 10 bases. This CDR3 region has 13 residues. The germline V gene encodes CDR1 SGHRS and CDR2 YFSETQ. CDR3 loop: CASSSGIGEKLFF. The CDR3 nucleotides are TGCGCCAGCAGCTCAGGAATCGGTGAAAAACTGTTTTTT.

This clonotype has only a few counts. J is TRBJ1-3 and V is TRBV7-9; D not resolved. The CDR3 runs to 15 residues. CDR1 and CDR2 from the germline V gene are SEHNR and FQNEAQ (reference sequence). V was trimmed by 0 bases and J by 0 bases, leaving 6 bases between them. This CDR3 reads CASSLAAYSGNTIYF. As DNA, the CDR3 is TGTGCCAGCAGCTTAGCGGCCTACTCTGGAAACACCATATATTTT.

This clonotype was seen only a few times. The CDR3 spells CASSLQGPSGSYEQYF. Here the CDR3 DNA reads TGCGCCAGCAGCTTGCAAGGGCCAAGCGGGTCCTACGAGCAGTACTTC. The rearrangement joins TRBV5-1 to TRBJ2-7, with D possibly being TRBD2 (6 bases). The germline V gene encodes CDR1 SGHRS and CDR2 YFSETQ. The CDR3 covers 16 residues. Trimming removed 1 base from V and 1 base from J, with 15 bases in between.

This clonotype was counted between two and nine times. The rearrangement links TRBV7-3 to TRBJ2-3, with 13 bases that match TRBD2. Germline V gene sequence: CDR1 SGHTA, CDR2 FQGTGA. The V segment lost 5 bases and the J segment 4 bases; nucleotides outside the gene matches: 3. The CDR3 runs 15 residues. The CDR3 here is CASSATSGGSDTQYF. CDR3 nucleotides: TGTGCCAGCAGCGCGACTAGCGGGGGGTCAGATACGCAGTATTTT.